This T cell receptor beta chain was obtained from a study of graft-versus-host responses after intestinal transplantation. Study at large: Anti-thymocyte globulin induction preceded two to four years of tacrolimus and steroid maintenance in all recipients.

TCRdb's table, derived via immunoSEQ multiplex PCR, lists solely in-frame clones and lacks some. Here the sample spans 70,000 to 100,000 clones, around 90% being singletons. Points from the study as a whole: GvH clones were found in recipient marrow; some appeared first in ileum or blood. The highest levels of circulating GvH clones went along with early declines in HvG clones after transplant. Some patients had graft-donor T cell macrochimerism, and their allografts showed high graft-versus-host to host-versus-graft clonal ratios.

The germline V gene encodes CDR1 LNHDA and CDR2 SQIVND (reference sequence). The V gene end was trimmed by 4 bases and the J gene end by 4 bases; junction bases not matched to a gene: 5. The CDR3 has 15 residues. Comment on this clone: Its antigen is still unknown.

The genes are TRBV19 and TRBJ1-3; 9 positions agree with TRBD1. This clonotype originated in a human donor who received an intestinal transplant. The sequenced sample was unstimulated CD4+ T cells sorted from spleen or lymph node cells, obtained before intestinal transplant. The CDR3 coding sequence is TGTGCCAGTAGTACACAGGGGGCTGGAGGAAACACCATATATTTT. As protein: CASSTQGAGGNTIYF.